The present T cell receptor beta chain was sequenced within a study of OX40 agonist ivuxolimab in advanced cancers. Germline CDR1 and CDR2: SGHRS and YFSETQ. CDR3 length equals 15 residues. V gave up 6 bases and J gave up 0 bases, with 13 bases separating them. As regards this clone: Its cognate antigen is unknown.

Points from the study as a whole: At 0.1 to 3.0 mg/kg, clonal expansion of CD4+ and CD8+ blood T cells had occurred by week 6.

TCRdb's table, derived via immunoSEQ multiplex PCR, lists solely in-frame clones and lacks some. The table includes some 80,000 clones, approximately 85% detected once. The TCR sequence derives from an adult with an advanced solid tumor such as melanoma, head and neck, liver or kidney cancer. Sequenced material: CD4+ or CD8+ T cells sorted from blood, taken in a trial of the OX40 agonist ivuxolimab. The chain combines TRBV5-1 with TRBJ1-5; TRBD1 might be the D (6 bases). The CDR3 region has the DNA TGCGCCAGCAAACTCACGACAGGTAGCAATCAGCCCCAGCATTTT. Amino acid sequence: CASKLTTGSNQPQHF. Drawing the rest from reference TRBV5-1 and TRBJ1-5, the complete variable domain is KAGVTQTPRYLIKTRGQQVTLSCSPISGHRSVSWYQQTPGQGLQFLFEYFSETQRNKGNFPGRFSGRQFSNSRSEMNVSTLELGDSALYLCASKLTTGSNQPQHFGDGTRLSIL.